The 32 T cell receptor beta chains reported below all come from one sample, sequenced in a study of cytomegalovirus exposure and HLA in healthy donors. The PCR was carried out with 60 Vbeta primers and 13 Jbeta primers. Method: immunoSEQ multiplex PCR; TCRdb's copy keeps in-frame clones and lacks some. The profile shows around 110,000 clones, 82% of them singletons. The sequencing input was PBMCs. These receptors were collected from a man between 25 and 39 years old in good health and CMV-seropositive.

The rearrangement joins TRBV6-5 to TRBJ1-5, with 8 nucleotides matching TRBD1. The trim removed 6 bases at V and 6 bases at J, leaving 10 bases unmatched. CDR3 length: 15 amino acids. The V gene's germline CDR1 is MNHEY and CDR2 SVGAGI. The CDR3 nucleotides read TGTGCCAGCAGCCCCCTCGGACAGGGTGGTCAGCCCCAGCATTTT. Its translation is CASSPLGQGGQPQHF.

The chain couples TRBV6-1 to TRBJ1-5; 7 bases align to TRBD1. The CDR3 is 15 residues long. CDR1 and CDR2 from the germline V gene are MNHNS and SASEGT. V was clipped by 7 bases and J by 5 bases; unmatched bases: 11. CDR3 sequence reads: CASTTGERQHQPQHF. CDR3 nucleotides: TGTGCCAGCACCACAGGGGAGAGGCAACATCAGCCCCAGCATTTT.

This clone was picked up a small number of times. The V gene is TRBV5-6, the J gene TRBJ1-1; no reliable D call. Between the trimmed V and J ends, which lost 4 bases and 0 bases, there was a span of 7 bases. The CDR3 contains 13 residues. Germline values: CDR1 SGHDT, CDR2 YYEEEE. This chain's CDR3 is CASSRQVNTEAFF. In DNA form, the CDR3 reads TGTGCCAGCAGCCGTCAGGTGAACACTGAAGCTTTCTTT.

The rearrangement uses TRBV11-2 and TRBJ1-1, with a tentative D call TRBD1 (5 bases). Between the trimmed V and J ends, which lost 3 bases and 0 bases, there was a span of 8 bases. The CDR3 runs to 14 residues. Germline lookup yields CDR1 SGHAT and CDR2 FQNNGV. The CDR3 reads CASSFDSMNTEAFF. In DNA form, the CDR3 reads TGTGCCAGCAGCTTCGACAGTATGAACACTGAAGCTTTCTTT.

This clone was seen a handful of times. This chain joins TRBV4-1 and TRBJ2-6; D is possibly TRBD1 (5 bases). Germline CDR1 and CDR2: MGHRA and YSYEKL. Trimming cost V 1 base and J 2 bases, with 9 bases left between them. The CDR3 length is 16 residues. The CDR3 DNA reads as TGCGCCAGCAGCCAAGGCTGGGGCCCTGGGGCCAACGTCCTGACTTTC. Residues: CASSQGWGPGANVLTF.

This chain links TRBV5-4 with TRBJ1-2; D gene uncertain. This CDR3 is built from 13 residues. Germline CDR1 is SGHNT and CDR2 is YYREEE (reference sequence). The V end lost 1 base, the J end lost 5 bases, and 9 bases lay between the germline ends. DNA of the CDR3: TGTGCCAGCAGCTTGATCGGTAGTTATGGCTACACCTTC. Amino acid sequence: CASSLIGSYGYTF.

This chain uses TRBV10-3 with TRBJ1-1; D unresolved. CDR3 size: 14 residues. V was clipped by 2 bases and J by 1 base, with 8 bases between them. Looked up from germline, CDR1 is ENHRY and CDR2 is SYGVKD. The CDR3 nucleotides are TGTGCCATCAGTGAGACGGTCTCGAACACTGAAGCTTTCTTT. It translates to CAISETVSNTEAFF.

The J gene is TRBJ2-4, the V gene TRBV11-3, with TRBD1 matching over 11 bases. Germline assignment: CDR1 SGHNT and CDR2 YENEEA. Trimming cost V 4 bases and J 0 bases; bases outside gene matches: 2. The CDR3 runs 16 residues. CDR3 residues: CASSSGTGGAKNIQYF. The DNA for the CDR3 is TGTGCCAGCAGCTCCGGGACAGGGGGAGCCAAAAACATTCAGTACTTC.

In DNA, the CDR3 is TGTGCCAGCAGTGCTTTAGCGGGGAACACCGGGGAGCTGTTTTTT. Protein product: CASSALAGNTGELFF. The genes are TRBV6-4 and TRBJ2-2, with 7 bases lining up with TRBD2. The V gene end was trimmed by 4 bases and the J gene end by 1 base; junction bases not matched to a gene: 3. This CDR3 is built from 15 residues. CDR1 is MRHNA, CDR2 SNTAGT, per germline.

J is TRBJ2-1 and V is TRBV18; 10 positions match TRBD1. Looked up from germline, CDR1 is KGHSH and CDR2 is LQKENI. CDR3 length: 14 amino acids. V was clipped by 4 bases and J by 9 bases; unmatched bases: 6. DNA for the CDR3: TGTGCCAGCTCACTAGGGACAGGGGCTCGTGAGCAGTTCTTC. Translated: CASSLGTGAREQFF.

The rearrangement uses TRBV7-2 and TRBJ2-5; no reliable D call. This CDR3 has 13 amino acids. Germline-derived CDR1 and CDR2 are SGHTA and FQGNSA. V gave up 3 bases and J gave up 1 base, with 6 bases separating them. CDR3 DNA sequence: TGTGCCAGCAGCTTCTATGGCCAAGAGACCCAGTACTTC. Translating it yields CASSFYGQETQYF. Variable domain in full (rest from reference TRBV7-2 and TRBJ2-5): GAGVSQSPSNKVTEKGKDVELRCDPISGHTALYWYRQSLGQGLEFLIYFQGNSAPDKSGLPSDRFSAERTGGSVSTLTIQRTQQEDSAVYLCASSFYGQETQYFGPGTRLLVL.

The chain combines TRBV14 with TRBJ1-2, with D uncertain. CDR1 and CDR2 (germline): SGHDN, FVKESK. Trimming left V 1 base short and J 1 base short, with 13 bases between. There are 16 residues in the CDR3. The CDR3 here is CASSQASDWGNYGYTF. The CDR3, as DNA: TGTGCCAGCAGCCAAGCCTCGGACTGGGGTAACTATGGCTACACCTTC.

The rearrangement joins TRBV6-1 to TRBJ2-2; D perhaps matches TRBD2 (6 bases). Germline loops: CDR1 MNHNS, CDR2 SASEGT. Trimming took off 5 bases at V and 2 bases at J, with 9 bases between the two ends. CDR3 length equals 14 residues. CDR3 coding DNA: TGTGCCAGCAGTAGGGACTTCAACACCGGGGAGCTGTTTTTT. Protein sequence: CASSRDFNTGELFF.

CDR3 amino acids: CASSFGEKLFF. The CDR3 DNA reads as TGTGCCAGCAGCTTCGGGGAAAAACTGTTTTTT. The rearrangement links TRBV5-6 to TRBJ1-4, with unresolved D. CDR1 and CDR2 from the germline V gene are SGHDT and YYEEEE. The CDR3 spans 11 residues. Between the trimmed V and J ends, which lost 2 bases and 8 bases, there was a span of 4 bases.

This clone has just one count. The gene calls are TRBV9 and TRBJ2-5; 8 bases map to TRBD2. The ends lost 3 bases at V and 7 bases at J; junction bases unmatched: 11. CDR1 is SGDLS and CDR2 is YYNGEE in the germline V gene. This CDR3 contains 15 residues. The CDR3 DNA is TGTGCCAGCAGCGGACGTAGCGGGGTAATCGGGACCCAGTACTTC. It is translated as CASSGRSGVIGTQYF.

The V and J genes are TRBV2 and TRBJ2-5; 11 bases are shared with TRBD1. The CDR3 spans 15 residues. Trimming took 7 bases from V and 4 from J; bases not matched to a gene: 8. Germline V gene data show CDR1 as SNHLY and CDR2 as FYNNEI. The CDR3 spells CASTYLGTGGETQYF. The DNA for the CDR3 is TGTGCCAGCACTTACCTCGGGACAGGGGGAGAGACCCAGTACTTC.

The chain combines TRBV2 with TRBJ2-2; 9 nucleotides align to TRBD2. The CDR3 contains 15 residues. The V gene end was trimmed by 6 bases and the J gene end by 14 bases; junction bases not matched to a gene: 16. Germline CDR1 is SNHLY and CDR2 is FYNNEI. This CDR3 reads CASRGGLAGPERLFF. The CDR3 bases are TGTGCCAGCAGGGGTGGTCTAGCGGGGCCCGAGCGCCTGTTTTTT.

The chain has TRBV7-8 and TRBJ2-5; TRBD2 matches at 7 bases. The V gene's germline CDR1 is SGHVS and CDR2 FQNEAQ. The CDR3 runs 15 residues. V lost 2 bases to trimming and J lost 2 bases; unmatched junction nucleotides: 5. CDR3 amino acids: CASSLLAGAQETQYF. CDR3 sequence (DNA): TGTGCCAGCAGCTTATTGGCGGGAGCTCAAGAGACCCAGTACTTC. The full variable domain, rest sourced from reference TRBV7-8 and TRBJ2-5, is GAGVSQSPRYKVAKRGQDVALRCDPISGHVSLFWYQQALGQGPEFLTYFQNEAQLDKSGLPSDRFFAERPEGSVSTLKIQRTQQEDSAVYLCASSLLAGAQETQYFGPGTRLLVL.

The chain has TRBV6-5 and TRBJ1-1, with a tentative D call TRBD1 (6 bases). V was shortened by 7 bases and J by 1 base, with 13 bases between the two germline ends. Germline V gene sequence: CDR1 MNHEY, CDR2 SVGAGI. The CDR3 loop spans 14 amino acids. The CDR3 protein is CASIKDSQNTEAFF. The CDR3 DNA sequence: TGTGCCAGCATAAAGGACAGCCAGAACACTGAAGCTTTCTTT.

This clone was picked up one time. The V and J genes are TRBV5-1 and TRBJ1-2; D is perhaps TRBD1 (6 bases). Germline CDR1 and CDR2: SGHRS and YFSETQ. The length of the CDR3 is 14 residues. Trimming cost V 3 bases and J 4 bases, with 13 bases left between them. The CDR3 sequence: CASSYQDSFYGYTF. The CDR3 DNA reads as TGCGCCAGCAGCTACCAGGACAGTTTCTATGGCTACACCTTC.

This chain uses TRBV19 with TRBJ2-2, with TRBD1 matching over 8 bases. Germline CDR1 LNHDA, CDR2 SQIVND (reference sequence). With V trimmed by 6 bases and J by 5 bases, 8 bases remained unmatched. The CDR3 spans 15 residues. The CDR3 DNA follows: TGTGCCAGTAGCTCGACAGGGGTAAGGACCGGGGAGCTGTTTTTT. It yields the protein CASSSTGVRTGELFF.

The chain is built from TRBV18 and TRBJ1-2; TRBD1 agrees at 7 bases. The CDR3 contains 16 residues. CDR1 is KGHSH and CDR2 is LQKENI in the germline V gene. V shed 6 bases and J 2 bases; nucleotides not matched to a gene: 12. CDR3 sequence (DNA): TGTGCCAGCTCGAACCAACCGGGACAGAGCAACTATGGCTACACCTTC. Translation gives CASSNQPGQSNYGYTF.

In DNA, the CDR3 is TGTGCCAGTTCACAGGGGCCCTACGAGCAGTACTTC. It translates to CASSQGPYEQYF. The chain uses TRBV2 and TRBJ2-7, with 7 bases matching TRBD1. CDR1 is SNHLY, CDR2 FYNNEI, per germline. The CDR3 runs to 12 residues. J lost 2 bases, V lost 9 bases, and 4 bases had no gene match.

In DNA form, the CDR3 reads TGTGCCAGCAGTTTTGTATCTGGGAGTGGCTACACCTTC. Translating gives CASSFVSGSGYTF. This sequence joins TRBV27 and TRBJ1-2; D remains ambiguous. This CDR3 spans 13 amino acids. V lost 3 bases and J 7 bases, leaving 12 bases between the germline ends. Germline-derived CDR1 and CDR2 are MNHEY and SMNVEV (reference sequence).

The J gene is TRBJ2-7, the V gene TRBV2; D not resolved. CDR3 length: 13 residues. CDR1 and CDR2 (germline): SNHLY, FYNNEI. Trimming removed 2 bases from V and 9 bases from J, with 14 bases in between. CDR3 bases: TGTGCCAGCAGTGAAACCCCGGATTCGGGGCAGTACTTC. Translation gives CASSETPDSGQYF.

In this sample, this clone turned up a few times. This chain joins TRBV21-1 and TRBJ1-2. TRBV21-1 is deemed a pseudogene. This CDR3 has 12 amino acids. In DNA form, the CDR3 reads TGTGCCACCCTTACTGTAAACTATGGCTACACCTTC. This gives the protein CATLTVNYGYTF.

V and J are TRBV18 and TRBJ2-7; maybe TRBD2 (6 bases). Between the trimmed V and J ends, which lost 3 bases and 3 bases, there was a span of 9 bases. The CDR3 sequence is 13 residues long. Germline V gene data show CDR1 as KGHSH and CDR2 as LQKENI. CDR3 nucleotide sequence: TGTGCCAGCTCACCCGGGAGAGTCTACGAGCAGTACTTC. Encoded protein: CASSPGRVYEQYF.

The chain is built from TRBV5-1 and TRBJ1-2; the D is unclear. The CDR3 has 13 amino acids. Trimming left V 0 bases short and J 8 bases short, with 11 bases between. Per germline, CDR1 SGHRS and CDR2 YFSETQ. CDR3 nucleotides: TGCGCCAGCAGCTTGGACGGGATCGGGGGCTACACCTTC. Translated, it gives CASSLDGIGGYTF.

The CDR3, as DNA: TGTGCCTGGAGTGTAATTAATTCGGGTGGCTACACCTTC. Residues: CAWSVINSGGYTF. This chain links TRBV30 with TRBJ1-2, with D uncertain. V gave up 0 bases and J gave up 7 bases, with 12 bases separating them. The length of the CDR3 is 13 residues. Germline loops: CDR1 GTSNPN, CDR2 SVGIG (reference sequence).

The genes are TRBV7-9 and TRBJ1-6; TRBD1 aligns across 12 bases. Per the germline V gene, CDR1 is SEHNR and CDR2 is FQNEAQ (reference sequence). With V trimmed by 1 base and J by 7 bases, 11 bases remained unmatched. The CDR3 covers 19 residues. The CDR3 nucleotides read TGTGCCAGCAGCTTAGTGGGACAGGGGGCGCCCAGTTGGAATTCACCCCTCCACTTT. Encoded protein: CASSLVGQGAPSWNSPLHF.

As for this clone: The germline gene is not matched at one end of the junction; a read error may be the cause. V is TRBV7-9 and J is TRBJ1-1; 11 bases align to TRBD1. This CDR3 is 15 amino acids long. The V gene's germline CDR1 is SEHNR and CDR2 FQNEAQ (reference sequence). The CDR3 reads CSSSYGTGGNAEAFF. The DNA for the CDR3 is TGTTCCAGCAGCTATGGGACAGGGGGGAACGCTGAAGCTTTCTTT. The whole variable domain, remainder taken from reference TRBV7-9 and TRBJ1-1, is DTGVSQNPRHKITKRGQNVTFRCDPISEHNRLYWYRQTLGQGPEFLTYFQNEAQLEKSRLLSDRFSAERPKGSFSTLEIQRTEQGDSAMYLCSSSYGTGGNAEAFFGQGTRLTVV.

This clone has only one observation. The chain uses TRBV6-1 and TRBJ1-1, with D possibly being TRBD1 (6 bases). This CDR3 has 14 amino acids. The germline V gene has CDR1 MNHNS and CDR2 SASEGT. Trimming removed 5 bases at V and 2 bases at J, with 12 bases between. Written as DNA, the CDR3 is TGTGCCAGCAGTTGGACAGAAATTAACACTGAAGCTTTCTTT. Residues: CASSWTEINTEAFF.